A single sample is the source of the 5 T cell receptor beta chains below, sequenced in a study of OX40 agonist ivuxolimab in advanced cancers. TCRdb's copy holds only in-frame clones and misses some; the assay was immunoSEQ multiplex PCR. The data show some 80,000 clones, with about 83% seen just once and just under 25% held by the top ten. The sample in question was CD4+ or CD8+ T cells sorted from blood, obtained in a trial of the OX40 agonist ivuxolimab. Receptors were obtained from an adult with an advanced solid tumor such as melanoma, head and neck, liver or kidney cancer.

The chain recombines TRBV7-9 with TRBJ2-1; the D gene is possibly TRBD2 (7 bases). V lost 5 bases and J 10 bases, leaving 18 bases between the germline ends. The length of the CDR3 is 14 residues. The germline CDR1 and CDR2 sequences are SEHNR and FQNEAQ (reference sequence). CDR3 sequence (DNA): TGTGCCAGCAGCATACGGGGGGCTAGCGGAGAGCAGTTCTTC. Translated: CASSIRGASGEQFF.

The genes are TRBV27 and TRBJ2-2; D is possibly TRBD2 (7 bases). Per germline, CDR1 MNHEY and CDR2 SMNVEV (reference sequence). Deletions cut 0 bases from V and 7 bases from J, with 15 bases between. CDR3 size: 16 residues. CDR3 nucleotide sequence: TGTGCCAGCAGTTTATCGACGGGGGGCAGAGTCGGGGAGCTGTTTTTT. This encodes CASSLSTGGRVGELFF.

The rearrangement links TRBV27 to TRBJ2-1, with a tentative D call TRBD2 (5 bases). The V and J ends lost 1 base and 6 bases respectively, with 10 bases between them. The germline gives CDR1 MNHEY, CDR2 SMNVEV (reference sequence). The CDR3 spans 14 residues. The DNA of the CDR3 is TGTGCCAGCAGTTTATTAGGGAGCGGCAATGAGCAGTTCTTC. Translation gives CASSLLGSGNEQFF.

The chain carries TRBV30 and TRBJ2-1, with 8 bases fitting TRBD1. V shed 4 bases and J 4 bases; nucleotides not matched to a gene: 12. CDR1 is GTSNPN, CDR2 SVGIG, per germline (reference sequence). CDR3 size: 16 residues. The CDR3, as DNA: TGTGCCTGGACCTCCCAGGGGCAGGGGGCTTACAATGAGCAGTTCTTC. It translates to CAWTSQGQGAYNEQFF.

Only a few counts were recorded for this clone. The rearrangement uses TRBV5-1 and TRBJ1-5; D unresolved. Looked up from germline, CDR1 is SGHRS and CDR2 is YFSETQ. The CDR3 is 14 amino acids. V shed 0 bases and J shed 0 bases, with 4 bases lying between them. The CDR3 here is CASSLGPSNQPQHF. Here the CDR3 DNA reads TGCGCCAGCAGCTTGGGACCTAGCAATCAGCCCCAGCATTTT.